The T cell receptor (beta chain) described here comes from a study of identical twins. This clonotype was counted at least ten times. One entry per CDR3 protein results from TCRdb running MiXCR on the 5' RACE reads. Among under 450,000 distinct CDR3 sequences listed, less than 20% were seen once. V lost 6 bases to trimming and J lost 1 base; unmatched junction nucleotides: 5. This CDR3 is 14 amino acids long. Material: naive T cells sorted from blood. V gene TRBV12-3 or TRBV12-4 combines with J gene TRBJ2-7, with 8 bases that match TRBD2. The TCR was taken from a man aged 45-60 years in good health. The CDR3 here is CASRPGGESYEQYF. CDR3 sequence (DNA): TGTGCCAGCAGACCCGGGGGGGAGTCCTACGAGCAGTACTTC.